These T cell receptor beta chains were read from a single sample in a study of cytomegalovirus exposure and HLA in healthy donors. TCRdb's copy holds only in-frame clones and misses some; the assay was immunoSEQ multiplex PCR. In the table there are 90,000 to 120,000 clones, over 80% of which are singletons. Material: PBMCs. The receptors derive from a man aged 25 to 40 in good health and CMV-seropositive. CDR3s include the opening cysteine and the closing phenylalanine or tryptophan. The order of the fields is J gene, D gene, V gene, clone size, CDR3 length, CDR3 DNA, CDR3 protein. A D gene is named only where the DNA matches it firmly. The size of a clone is reported for some rows only, either as once, few or many, or as a class for expanded clones.

>TRBJ1-1|.|TRBV29-1|few|14
TGCAGCGTTAGATTAAATTCAGGGGTTACTGAAGCTTTCTTT
CSVRLNSGVTEAFF
>TRBJ1-4|.|TRBV6-5|.|14
TGTGCCAGCAGTTCCGGCGCCGCCAGGGAAAAACTGTTTTTT
CASSSGAAREKLFF
>TRBJ2-3|TRBD2|TRBV27|.|19
TGTGCCAGCAGTGGGACTGGACTAGCGGGGATGATTCCCACAGATACGCAGTATTTT
CASSGTGLAGMIPTDTQYF
>TRBJ2-5|TRBD2|TRBV4-2|.|13
TGTGCCAGCAAACTAGCGGGTGAATGGGAGCAGTACTTC
CASKLAGEWEQYF
>TRBJ1-5|.|TRBV2|.|14
TGTGCCAGCAGCGCCGACATGAGCAATCAGCCCCAGCATTTT
CASSADMSNQPQHF
>TRBJ2-7|TRBD2|TRBV19|.|13
TGTGCCAGTACCGGACTAGCGGGGGCCGAGCAGTACTTC
CASTGLAGAEQYF
>TRBJ1-2|TRBD1|TRBV27|.|13
TGTGCCAGTGGGGTCAGGGGGGCGCAGGGCTACACCTTC
CASGVRGAQGYTF
>TRBJ1-5|.|TRBV6-6|once|14
TGTGCCAGCAGCTACTCCAGGGGATGGGAGCCCCAGCATTTT
CASSYSRGWEPQHF
>TRBJ1-2|TRBD1|TRBV7-9|.|17
TGTTCCAGCAGCTTAGCAACGCACTTCAGGGGGCCATATGGCTACACCTTC
CSSSLATHFRGPYGYTF
>TRBJ1-2|.|TRBV6-1|few|13
TGTGCCAGCCGGGAGTCCACTAACTATGGCTACACCTTC
CASRESTNYGYTF
>TRBJ2-5|TRBD2|TRBV10-1|.|15
TGCGCCAGCAGTGATTCCCGGGGGGTCTATGAGACCCAGTACTTC
CASSDSRGVYETQYF
>TRBJ2-2|TRBD1|TRBV9|.|14
TGTGCCAGCAGGTGGACAGGGGACACCGGGGAGCTGTTTTTT
CASRWTGDTGELFF
>TRBJ2-1|TRBD2|TRBV19|.|13
TGTGCCAGTAGTGCCGGGACTAGTAATGAGCAGTTCTTC
CASSAGTSNEQFF
>TRBJ1-6|TRBD1|TRBV19|.|18
TGTGCCAGTAGTTTGGGGACAGGGGGCGCGATGGATAATTCACCCCTCCACTTT
CASSLGTGGAMDNSPLHF
>TRBJ1-3|.|TRBV19|.|16
TGTGCCAGTAGTATCTCGGGGGTCGTCTCTGGAAACACCATATATTTT
CASSISGVVSGNTIYF
>TRBJ2-1|.|TRBV5-1|.|14
TGCGCCAGCAGCCAAGACAGTCTCTTCAATGAGCAGTTCTTC
CASSQDSLFNEQFF